The clone carrying this TCR beta chain came up a few times. Its antigen remains unidentified. Germline V gives CDR1 LGHNA, CDR2 YSLEER. Trimming took 5 bases from V and 5 from J; bases not matched to a gene: 11. This CDR3 is 16 amino acids long. Survey-depth immunoSEQ sequencing covered TCR beta CDR3 regions. The data were produced by immunoSEQ multiplex PCR, yet TCRdb's version contains in-frame clones alone and is incomplete. The table includes around 5,500 clones, around two thirds detected once. The data were obtained in a study of CD8 T cell repertoires and HIV-1 epitope variants. Study-level background: Separate from the cultures, 1M uncultured T cells served as baseline.

Broader study findings: Most of the nine antigen-specific clonotypes appeared cross-reactive to autologous or escape variants. Only beta chains were identified, marking proliferation to antigen, not function.

The chain recombines TRBV4-3 with TRBJ2-1; TRBD2 agrees at 8 bases. The specimen was cultured CD8+ T cells derived from PBMCs. The source of this sequence is a male donor with HIV. The CDR3 loop reads CASSAYSGGPDNEQFF. The CDR3 DNA follows: TGCGCCAGCAGCGCCTACTCGGGGGGGCCCGACAATGAGCAGTTCTTC.